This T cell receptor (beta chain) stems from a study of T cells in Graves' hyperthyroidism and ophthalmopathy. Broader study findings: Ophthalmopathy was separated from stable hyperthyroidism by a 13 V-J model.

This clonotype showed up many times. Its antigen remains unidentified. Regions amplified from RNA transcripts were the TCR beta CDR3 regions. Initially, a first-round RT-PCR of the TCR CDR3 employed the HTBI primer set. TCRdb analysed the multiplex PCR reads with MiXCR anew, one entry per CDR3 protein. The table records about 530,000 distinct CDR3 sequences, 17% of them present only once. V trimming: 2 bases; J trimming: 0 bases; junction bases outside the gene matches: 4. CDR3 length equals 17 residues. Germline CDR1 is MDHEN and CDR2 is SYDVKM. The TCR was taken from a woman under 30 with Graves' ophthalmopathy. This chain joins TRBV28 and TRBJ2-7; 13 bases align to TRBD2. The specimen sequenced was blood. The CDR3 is CASSLETSGRVSYEQYF. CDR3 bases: TGTGCCAGCAGTTTAGAAACTAGCGGGAGGGTCTCCTACGAGCAGTACTTC.